This TCR beta chain was captured in a study of T cell responses to AZD1222 COVID-19 vaccine. Whole-study findings and limits: The donor group comprised mostly white British people and more females; the analysis possibly underestimated clonal diversity.

Trimming stripped 5 bases from V and 2 bases from J, with 19 bases between. CDR1 and CDR2 from the germline V gene are LGHDT and YNNKEL (reference sequence). CDR3 length equals 16 residues. Sequencing used immunoSEQ multiplex PCR; TCRdb keeps in-frame clones, though not all of them. This sample has 130,000 to 150,000 clones, with approximately 85% found just once. This clone has just a few counts. Antigen: not known. The sequencing used peripheral blood, collected on day 0 of MenACWY control vaccination. This chain uses TRBV3-1 (or the pseudogene TRBV3-2) with TRBJ2-7, with D hard to call. The receptor's source is an adult in good health. CDR3 region: CASSFYSSTSAYEQYF. The CDR3 coding sequence is TGTGCCAGCAGCTTTTATTCGTCCACTTCGGCCTACGAGCAGTACTTC.